This TCR beta chain derives from a study of T cell repertoires in ileal Crohn's disease. About the study: Patients had a median roughly 8-year disease duration, and less than 40% were active smokers. Operated complications were stricturing disease (approximately 61%) and penetrating disease (around 39%).

Study-wide results and caveats: Compared with non-smokers, active smokers at surgery showed more clonal expansions. Every patient over 26.8% clonality showed endoscopic recurrence.

V gave up 7 bases and J gave up 5 bases; unmatched junction bases: 6. The CDR3 consists of 13 residues. In germline, CDR1 is MNHEY, CDR2 SMNVEV (reference sequence). With respect to this clone: The antigen is not known.

The data were produced by immunoSEQ multiplex PCR, yet TCRdb's version contains in-frame clones alone and is incomplete. The table has over 14,000 clones, 65% to 85% seen once; the top ten hold about 5.7%. The V call is TRBV27, the J call TRBJ1-1, with TRBD1 matching 8 bases. The sequenced material came from ileal tissue. The source of this sequence is an adult with Crohn's disease. For the CDR3, the DNA is TGTGCCAGCAAGCTGACAGGGGAGACTGAAGCTTTCTTT. Translated, it gives CASKLTGETEAFF.